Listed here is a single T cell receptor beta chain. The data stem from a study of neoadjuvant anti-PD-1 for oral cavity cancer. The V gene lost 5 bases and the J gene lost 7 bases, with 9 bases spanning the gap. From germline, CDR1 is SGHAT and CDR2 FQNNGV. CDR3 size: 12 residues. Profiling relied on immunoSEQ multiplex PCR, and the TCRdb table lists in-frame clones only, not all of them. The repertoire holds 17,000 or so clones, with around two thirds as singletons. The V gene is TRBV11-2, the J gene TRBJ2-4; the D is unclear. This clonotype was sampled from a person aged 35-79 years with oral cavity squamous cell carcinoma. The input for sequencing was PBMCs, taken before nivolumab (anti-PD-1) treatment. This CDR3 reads CASSPRANIQYF. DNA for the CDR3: TGTGCCAGCAGCCCCCGAGCGAACATTCAGTACTTC.